The source of this T cell receptor beta chain is a study of cytotoxic CD8 clonotypes in ibrutinib-treated CLL. This CDR3 contains 14 residues. Looked up from germline, CDR1 is LGHNA and CDR2 is YNFKEQ. Trimming removed 3 bases from V and 9 bases from J; junction bases left unmatched: 7. TCRdb's copy holds only in-frame clones and misses some; the assay was immunoSEQ multiplex PCR. The data hold approximately 53,000 clones, with less than 85% observed a single time. This clone was seen a single time. This receptor was identified in a human donor with chronic lymphocytic leukemia. Sequencing used PBMCs, obtained after 24 months of ibrutinib treatment. V and J are TRBV4-2 and TRBJ2-1; 8 bases map to TRBD1. CDR3 loop: CASSHRGTGGEQFF. CDR3 coding DNA: TGTGCCAGCAGCCACAGGGGGACAGGCGGTGAGCAGTTCTTC.